The T cell receptor (beta chain) described here comes from a study of blood T cell repertoires in COVID-19. CDR1 and CDR2 from the germline V gene are KGHSH and LQKENI. CDR3 length equals 14 residues. Trimming took 3 bases from V and 5 from J; bases not matched to a gene: 5. TCRdb's copy holds only in-frame clones and misses some; the assay was immunoSEQ multiplex PCR. Altogether some 120,000 clones are present, around 80% being singletons, with the ten largest covering under 14%. Sequenced material: peripheral blood. The genes are TRBV18 and TRBJ2-7; 9 bases line up with TRBD2. The sequence was obtained from a human donor in a cohort sampled during active COVID-19. The CDR3 DNA follows: TGTGCCAGCTCACCCAGCGGGGGGCTGAACGAGCAGTACTTC. This sequence encodes CASSPSGGLNEQYF.